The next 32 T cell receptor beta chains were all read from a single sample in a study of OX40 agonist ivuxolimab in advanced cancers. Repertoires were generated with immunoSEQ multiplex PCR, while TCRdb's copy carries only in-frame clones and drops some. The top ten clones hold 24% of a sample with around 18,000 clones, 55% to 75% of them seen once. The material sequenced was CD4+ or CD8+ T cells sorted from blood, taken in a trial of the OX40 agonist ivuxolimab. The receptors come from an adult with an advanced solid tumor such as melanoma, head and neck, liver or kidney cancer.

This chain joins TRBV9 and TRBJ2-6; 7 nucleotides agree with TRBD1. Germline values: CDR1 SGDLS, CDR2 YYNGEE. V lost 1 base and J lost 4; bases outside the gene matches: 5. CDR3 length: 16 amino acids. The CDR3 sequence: CASSVHTGAGANVLTF. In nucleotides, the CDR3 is TGTGCCAGCAGCGTACATACAGGGGCCGGGGCCAACGTCCTGACTTTC.

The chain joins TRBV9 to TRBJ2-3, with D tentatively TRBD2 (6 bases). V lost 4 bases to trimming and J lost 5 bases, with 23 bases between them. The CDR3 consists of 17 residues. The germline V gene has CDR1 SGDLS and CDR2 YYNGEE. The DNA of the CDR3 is TGTGCCAGCAGCATCCTAGCGTCGTTCAATAGGGGAGATACGCAGTATTTT. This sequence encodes CASSILASFNRGDTQYF.

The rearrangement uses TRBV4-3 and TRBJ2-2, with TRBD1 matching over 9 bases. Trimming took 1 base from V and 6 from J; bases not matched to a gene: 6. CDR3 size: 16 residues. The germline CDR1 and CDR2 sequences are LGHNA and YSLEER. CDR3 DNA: TGCGCCAGCAGCCAAGTGGGGACAGGGAGAGCCGGGGAGCTGTTTTTT. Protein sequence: CASSQVGTGRAGELFF.

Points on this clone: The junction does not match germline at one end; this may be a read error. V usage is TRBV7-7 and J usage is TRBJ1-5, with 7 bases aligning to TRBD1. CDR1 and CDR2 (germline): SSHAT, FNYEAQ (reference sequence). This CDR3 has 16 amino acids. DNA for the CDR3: TGTGCTAGCAGCCTAGGGACAGAAAATAGCAATCAGCCCCAGCATTTT. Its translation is CASSLGTENSNQPQHF.

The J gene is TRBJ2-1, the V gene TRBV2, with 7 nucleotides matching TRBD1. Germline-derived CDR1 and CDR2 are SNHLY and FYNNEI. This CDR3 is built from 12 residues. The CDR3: CVRGQRYNEQFF. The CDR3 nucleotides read TGTGTACGGGGACAGAGATACAATGAGCAGTTCTTC.

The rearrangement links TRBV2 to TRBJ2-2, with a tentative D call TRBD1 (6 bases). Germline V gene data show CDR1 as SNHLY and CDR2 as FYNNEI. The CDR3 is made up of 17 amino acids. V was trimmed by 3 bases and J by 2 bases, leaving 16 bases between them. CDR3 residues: CASSDPYEQGNTGELFF. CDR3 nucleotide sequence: TGTGCCAGCAGTGACCCGTACGAACAGGGAAACACCGGGGAGCTGTTTTTT.

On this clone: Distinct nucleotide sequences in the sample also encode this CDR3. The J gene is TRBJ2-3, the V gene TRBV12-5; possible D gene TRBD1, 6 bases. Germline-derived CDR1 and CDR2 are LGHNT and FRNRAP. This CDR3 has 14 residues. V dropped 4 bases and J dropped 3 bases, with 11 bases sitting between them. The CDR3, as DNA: TGTGCTAGTGGTTCTGCCGACAGGACAGATACGCAGTATTTT. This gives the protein CASGSADRTDTQYF.

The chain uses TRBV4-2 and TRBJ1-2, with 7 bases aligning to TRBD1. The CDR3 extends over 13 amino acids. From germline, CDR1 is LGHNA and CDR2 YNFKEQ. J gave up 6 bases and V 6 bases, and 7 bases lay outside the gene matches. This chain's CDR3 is CASSTTGIDGYTF. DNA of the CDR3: TGTGCCAGCAGTACGACAGGGATTGATGGCTACACCTTC.

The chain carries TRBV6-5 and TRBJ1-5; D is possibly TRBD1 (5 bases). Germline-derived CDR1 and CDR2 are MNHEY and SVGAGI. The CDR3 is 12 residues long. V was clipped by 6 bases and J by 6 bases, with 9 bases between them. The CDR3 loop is CASSPGGQPQHF. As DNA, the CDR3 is TGTGCCAGCAGCCCTGGGGGTCAGCCCCAGCATTTT.

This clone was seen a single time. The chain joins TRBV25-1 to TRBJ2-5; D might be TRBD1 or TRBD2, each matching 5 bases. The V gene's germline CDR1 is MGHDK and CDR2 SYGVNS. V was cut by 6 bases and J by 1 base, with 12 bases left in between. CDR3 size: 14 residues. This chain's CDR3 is CASSPGAFQETQYF. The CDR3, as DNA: TGTGCCAGCAGCCCCGGGGCGTTCCAAGAGACCCAGTACTTC.

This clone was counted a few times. This CDR3 is CATTVVAFF. In DNA form, the CDR3 reads TGTGCCACCACAGTGGTAGCTTTCTTT. The gene calls are TRBV7-9 and TRBJ1-1, with D hard to call. CDR1 SEHNR and CDR2 FQNEAQ come from the germline V gene (reference sequence). CDR3 length: 9 amino acids. Trimming left V 10 bases short and J 10 bases short, with 10 bases between.

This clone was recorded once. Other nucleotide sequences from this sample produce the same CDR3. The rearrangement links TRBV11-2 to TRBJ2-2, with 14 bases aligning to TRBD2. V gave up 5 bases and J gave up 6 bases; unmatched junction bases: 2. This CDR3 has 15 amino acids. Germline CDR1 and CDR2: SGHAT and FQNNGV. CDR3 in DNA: TGTGCCAGCAGCCCGGGACTAGCGGGGGCCGGGGAGCTGTTTTTT. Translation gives CASSPGLAGAGELFF.

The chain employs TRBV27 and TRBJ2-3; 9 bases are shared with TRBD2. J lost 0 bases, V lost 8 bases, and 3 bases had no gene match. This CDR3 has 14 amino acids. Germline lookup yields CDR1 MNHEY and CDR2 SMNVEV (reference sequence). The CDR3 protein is CASGLAMSTDTQYF. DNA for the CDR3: TGTGCCAGCGGACTAGCGATGAGCACAGATACGCAGTATTTT.

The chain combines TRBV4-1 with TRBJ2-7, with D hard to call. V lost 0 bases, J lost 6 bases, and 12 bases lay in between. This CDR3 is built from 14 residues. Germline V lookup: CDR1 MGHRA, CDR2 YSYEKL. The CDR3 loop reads CASSQEAVGSEQYF. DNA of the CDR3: TGCGCCAGCAGCCAAGAGGCTGTAGGGTCCGAGCAGTACTTC.

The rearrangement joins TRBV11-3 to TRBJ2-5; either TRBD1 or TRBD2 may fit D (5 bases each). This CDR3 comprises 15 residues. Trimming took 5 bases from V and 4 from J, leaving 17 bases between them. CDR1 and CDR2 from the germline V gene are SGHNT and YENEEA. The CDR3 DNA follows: TGTGCCAGCAGCGCCCTCGAGAGGGGTCGAGAGACCCAGTACTTC. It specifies CASSALERGRETQYF.

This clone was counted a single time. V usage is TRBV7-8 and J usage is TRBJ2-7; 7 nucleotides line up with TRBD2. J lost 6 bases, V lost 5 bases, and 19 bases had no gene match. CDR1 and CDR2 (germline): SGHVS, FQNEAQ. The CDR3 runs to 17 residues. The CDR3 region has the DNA TGTGCCAGCAGCCAAGGGGTGGGAGGGGATCGAAGGCGCGAGCAGTACTTC. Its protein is CASSQGVGGDRRREQYF. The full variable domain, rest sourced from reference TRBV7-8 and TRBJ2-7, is GAGVSQSPRYKVAKRGQDVALRCDPISGHVSLFWYQQALGQGPEFLTYFQNEAQLDKSGLPSDRFFAERPEGSVSTLKIQRTQQEDSAVYLCASSQGVGGDRRREQYFGPGTRLTVT.

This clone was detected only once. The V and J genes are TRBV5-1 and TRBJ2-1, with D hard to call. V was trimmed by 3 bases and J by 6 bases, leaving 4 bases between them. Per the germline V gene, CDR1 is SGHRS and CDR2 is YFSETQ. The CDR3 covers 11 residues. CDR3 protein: CASSSPNEQFF. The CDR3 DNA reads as TGCGCCAGCAGCTCCCCCAATGAGCAGTTCTTC. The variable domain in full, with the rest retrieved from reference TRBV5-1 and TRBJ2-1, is KAGVTQTPRYLIKTRGQQVTLSCSPISGHRSVSWYQQTPGQGLQFLFEYFSETQRNKGNFPGRFSGRQFSNSRSEMNVSTLELGDSALYLCASSSPNEQFFGPGTRLTVL.

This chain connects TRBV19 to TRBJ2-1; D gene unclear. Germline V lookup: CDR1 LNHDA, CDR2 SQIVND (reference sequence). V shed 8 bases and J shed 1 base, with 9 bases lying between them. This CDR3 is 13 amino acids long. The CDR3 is CASAPTSYNEQFF. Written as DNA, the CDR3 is TGTGCCAGTGCTCCAACTTCCTACAATGAGCAGTTCTTC.

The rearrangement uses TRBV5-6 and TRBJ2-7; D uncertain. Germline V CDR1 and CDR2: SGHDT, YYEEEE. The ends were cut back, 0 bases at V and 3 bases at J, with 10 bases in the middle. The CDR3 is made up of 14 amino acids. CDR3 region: CASSLGLGYYEQYF. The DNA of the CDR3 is TGTGCCAGCAGCTTGGGGCTCGGTTACTACGAGCAGTACTTC.

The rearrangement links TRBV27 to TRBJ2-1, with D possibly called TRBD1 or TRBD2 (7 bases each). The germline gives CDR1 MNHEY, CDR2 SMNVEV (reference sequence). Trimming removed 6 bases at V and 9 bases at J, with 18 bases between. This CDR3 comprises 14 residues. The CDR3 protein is CASSPGGVAGEQFF. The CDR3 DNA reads TGTGCCAGCAGCCCAGGGGGGGTTGCGGGTGAGCAGTTCTTC.

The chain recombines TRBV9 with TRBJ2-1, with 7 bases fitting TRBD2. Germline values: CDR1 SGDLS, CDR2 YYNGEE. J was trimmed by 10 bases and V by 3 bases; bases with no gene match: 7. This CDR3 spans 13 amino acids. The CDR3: CASSDEMRGEQFF. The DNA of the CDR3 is TGTGCCAGCAGCGATGAAATGCGGGGGGAGCAGTTCTTC.

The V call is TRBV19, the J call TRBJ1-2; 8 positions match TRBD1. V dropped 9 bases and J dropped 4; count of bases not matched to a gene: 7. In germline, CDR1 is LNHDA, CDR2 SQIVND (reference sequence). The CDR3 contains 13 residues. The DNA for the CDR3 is TGTGCCAGCCGGGGACAGGATGGCTATGGCTACACCTTC. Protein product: CASRGQDGYGYTF. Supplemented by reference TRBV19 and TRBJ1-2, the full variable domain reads DGGITQSPKYLFRKEGQNVTLSCEQNLNHDAMYWYRQDPGQGLRLIYYSQIVNDFQKGDIAEGYSVSREKKESFPLTVTSAQKNPTAFYLCASRGQDGYGYTFGSGTRLTVV.

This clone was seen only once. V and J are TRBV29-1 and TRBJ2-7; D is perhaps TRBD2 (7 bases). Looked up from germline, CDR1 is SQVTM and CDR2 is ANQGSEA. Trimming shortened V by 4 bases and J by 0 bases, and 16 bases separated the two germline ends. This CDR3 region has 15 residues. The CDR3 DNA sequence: TGCAGCGTTGGGGCCGACGGGGGGCTCTCCTACGAGCAGTACTTC. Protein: CSVGADGGLSYEQYF.

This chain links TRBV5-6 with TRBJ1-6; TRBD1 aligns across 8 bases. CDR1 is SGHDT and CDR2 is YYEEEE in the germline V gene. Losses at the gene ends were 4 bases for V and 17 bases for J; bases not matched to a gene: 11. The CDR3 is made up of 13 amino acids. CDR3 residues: CASSPSDRVKVHF. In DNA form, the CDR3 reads TGTGCCAGCAGCCCATCGGACAGGGTGAAAGTCCACTTT.

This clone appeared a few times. As DNA, the CDR3 is TGTGCCAGCAGCCGAAGACTCAGCGGGGGTTCCTCCTACAATGAGCAGTTCTTC. Translated, it gives CASSRRLSGGSSYNEQFF. The chain is built from TRBV16 and TRBJ2-1; 8 positions match TRBD2. The CDR3 totals 18 residues. V was pared by 4 bases and J by 0 bases, with 11 bases of the junction left unmatched. Germline V gene lookup returns CDR1 KGHSY and CDR2 FQNENV.

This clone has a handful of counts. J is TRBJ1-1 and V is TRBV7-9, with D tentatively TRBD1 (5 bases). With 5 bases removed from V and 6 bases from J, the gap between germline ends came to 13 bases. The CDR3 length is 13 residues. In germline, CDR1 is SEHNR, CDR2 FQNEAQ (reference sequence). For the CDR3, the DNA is TGTGCCAGCAGCCCGAGCAGGGACCCTGAAGCTTTCTTT. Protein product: CASSPSRDPEAFF.

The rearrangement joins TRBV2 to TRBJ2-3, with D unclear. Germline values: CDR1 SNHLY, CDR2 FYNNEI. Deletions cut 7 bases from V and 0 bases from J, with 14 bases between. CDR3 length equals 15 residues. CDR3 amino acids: CASTLYSPSTDTQYF. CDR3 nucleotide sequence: TGTGCCAGCACCTTGTATTCCCCCAGCACAGATACGCAGTATTTT.

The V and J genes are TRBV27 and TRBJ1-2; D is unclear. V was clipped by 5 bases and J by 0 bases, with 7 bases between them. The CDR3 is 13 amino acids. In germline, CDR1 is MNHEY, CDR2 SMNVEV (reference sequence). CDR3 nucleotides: TGTGCCAGCAGTCCGGGAGCTAACTATGGCTACACCTTC. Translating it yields CASSPGANYGYTF.

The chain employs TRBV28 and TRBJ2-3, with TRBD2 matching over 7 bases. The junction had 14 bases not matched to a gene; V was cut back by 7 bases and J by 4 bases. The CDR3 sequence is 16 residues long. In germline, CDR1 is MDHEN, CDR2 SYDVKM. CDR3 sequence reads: CASTTPGRSPADTQYF. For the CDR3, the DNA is TGTGCCAGCACCACGCCCGGGAGGTCACCGGCAGATACGCAGTATTTT.

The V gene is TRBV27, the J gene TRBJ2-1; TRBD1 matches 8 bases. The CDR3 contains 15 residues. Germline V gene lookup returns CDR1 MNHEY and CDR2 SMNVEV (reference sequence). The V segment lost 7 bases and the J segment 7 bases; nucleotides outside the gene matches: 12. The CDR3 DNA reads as TGTGCCAGCACCTCAGGGGGCGGGGCGGGGAATGAGCAGTTCTTC. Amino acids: CASTSGGGAGNEQFF.

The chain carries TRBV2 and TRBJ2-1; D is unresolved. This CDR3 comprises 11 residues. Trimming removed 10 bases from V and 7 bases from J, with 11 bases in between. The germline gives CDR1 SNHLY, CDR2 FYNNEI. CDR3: CAIQAGNEQFF. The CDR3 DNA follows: TGTGCCATCCAAGCTGGGAATGAGCAGTTCTTC. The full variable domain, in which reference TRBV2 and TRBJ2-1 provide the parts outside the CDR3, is EPEVTQTPSHQVTQMGQEVILRCVPISNHLYFYWYRQILGQKVEFLVSFYNNEISEKSEIFDDQFSVERPDGSNFTLKIRSTKLEDSAMYFCAIQAGNEQFFGPGTRLTVL.

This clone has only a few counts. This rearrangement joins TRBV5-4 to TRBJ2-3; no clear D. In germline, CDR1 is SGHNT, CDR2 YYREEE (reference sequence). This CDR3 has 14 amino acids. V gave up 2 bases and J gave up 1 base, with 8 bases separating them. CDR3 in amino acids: CASSFTGGTDTQYF. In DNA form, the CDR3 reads TGTGCCAGCAGCTTTACTGGGGGCACAGATACGCAGTATTTT.